These 17 T cell receptor beta chains originate from one sample sequenced in a study of T cells after yellow fever vaccination. TCRdb ran MiXCR on the 5' RACE reads and lists one entry per CDR3 protein. The sample records some 120,000 distinct CDR3 sequences, under 8.5% being singletons. Sequencing was performed on CD4+ T cells sorted from PBMCs, taken more than 8 days after the first yellow fever vaccination. Receptor source: a man between 18 and 35 years old who received the YFV17D yellow fever vaccine.

This clonotype has only a few counts. The rearrangement uses TRBV7-8 and TRBJ2-5; D is possibly TRBD2 (6 bases). The CDR3 loop spans 14 amino acids. V dropped 5 bases and J dropped 9 bases, with 19 bases sitting between them. Germline CDR1 is SGHVS and CDR2 is FQNEAQ. The CDR3, as DNA: TGTGCCAGCAGCCTAGAAAGGAGGGCCGAGGCCCAGTACTTC. Translated: CASSLERRAEAQYF.

This sequence joins TRBV12-3 or TRBV12-4 and TRBJ1-5; 8 positions match TRBD1. The CDR3 spans 18 residues. Losses at the gene ends were 6 bases for V and 7 bases for J; bases not matched to a gene: 20. Here the CDR3 reads CASSHNKESRGPGQPQHF. As DNA, the CDR3 is TGTGCCAGCAGCCACAATAAAGAATCCAGGGGGCCGGGCCAGCCCCAGCATTTT.

There are many counts of this clonotype. This chain connects TRBV6-2 or TRBV6-3 to TRBJ1-5; D possibly corresponds to TRBD1 (6 bases). V was clipped by 10 bases and J by 4 bases, with 20 bases between them. The CDR3 length is 15 residues. The germline CDR1 and CDR2 sequences are MNHEY and SVGEGT. CDR3 sequence: CATSENGGRNQPQHF. CDR3 nucleotides: TGTGCCACCAGCGAAAACGGGGGGCGGAATCAGCCCCAGCATTTT.

This clonotype was counted many times. This sequence joins TRBV5-1 and TRBJ2-3; 9 bases match TRBD1. Germline-derived CDR1 and CDR2 are SGHRS and YFSETQ. The CDR3 totals 15 residues. V shed 0 bases and J 4 bases; nucleotides not matched to a gene: 3. CDR3 nucleotides: TGCGCCAGCAGCTTGGGGACAGGGGCCCCAGATACGCAGTATTTT. Amino acid sequence: CASSLGTGAPDTQYF.

Many counts were recorded for this clonotype. The V gene is TRBV5-1, the J gene TRBJ1-1; TRBD1 matches 11 bases. There are 17 residues in the CDR3. V lost 1 base to trimming and J lost 4 bases; unmatched junction nucleotides: 9. Germline V lookup: CDR1 SGHRS, CDR2 YFSETQ. CDR3 loop: CASSLQGQGVGVTEAFF. The CDR3, as DNA: TGCGCCAGCAGCTTGCAGGGACAGGGGGTAGGGGTCACTGAAGCTTTCTTT.

This clonotype has a count of ten or more. The genes are TRBV3-1 and TRBJ2-5; 8 bases agree with TRBD2. CDR1 LGHDT and CDR2 YNNKEL come from the germline V gene (reference sequence). V lost 4 bases, J lost 2 bases, and 3 bases stayed unmatched. There are 14 residues in the CDR3. The CDR3 spells CASSRGLEQETQYF. The CDR3 DNA follows: TGTGCCAGCAGCCGGGGACTAGAGCAAGAGACCCAGTACTTC.

This clonotype was detected many times. The chain has TRBV5-1 and TRBJ2-3, with D perhaps given as TRBD1 or TRBD2 (5 bases each). V lost 4 bases, J lost 4 bases, and 13 bases lay in between. The CDR3 is 14 amino acids. The germline V gene encodes CDR1 SGHRS and CDR2 YFSETQ. DNA for the CDR3: TGCGCCAGCAGCCCGGGACCTCCCCCAGATACGCAGTATTTT. This sequence encodes CASSPGPPPDTQYF. The full variable domain, its missing parts supplied by reference TRBV5-1 and TRBJ2-3, is KAGVTQTPRYLIKTRGQQVTLSCSPISGHRSVSWYQQTPGQGLQFLFEYFSETQRNKGNFPGRFSGRQFSNSRSEMNVSTLELGDSALYLCASSPGPPPDTQYFGPGTRLTVL.

Ten or more counts support this clonotype. The V and J genes are TRBV4-3 and TRBJ2-3; 7 nucleotides line up with TRBD1. CDR1 and CDR2 (germline): LGHNA, YSLEER. With 2 bases clipped from V and 1 base from J, the junction kept 9 bases outside the gene matches. The CDR3 has 17 residues. The DNA for the CDR3 is TGCGCCAGCAGCCAAAGTAGACAGGGCTGGGGCACAGATACGCAGTATTTT. Protein sequence: CASSQSRQGWGTDTQYF.

The table lists this clonotype with a few counts. The chain carries TRBV11-2 and TRBJ1-6, with no clear D. Germline values: CDR1 SGHAT, CDR2 FQNNGV. Trimming removed 5 bases at V and 7 bases at J, with 18 bases between. The CDR3 runs to 16 residues. CDR3 coding DNA: TGTGCCAGCAGCCTTTCAATAGGGTTCCCCAATTCACCCCTCCACTTT. Translated, it gives CASSLSIGFPNSPLHF.

This clonotype was observed at least ten times. The junction shows a germline mismatch at one end, possibly a read error. V usage is TRBV5-1 and J usage is TRBJ2-5; TRBD2 matches at 14 bases. The CDR3 sequence is 16 residues long. Looked up from germline, CDR1 is SGHRS and CDR2 is YFSETQ. The CDR3 sequence: CASSRGLAGGQETQYF. As DNA, the CDR3 is TGTGCCAGCAGCCGAGGACTAGCGGGGGGTCAAGAGACCCAGTACTTC. Complete variable domain (other parts from reference TRBV5-1 and TRBJ2-5): KAGVTQTPRYLIKTRGQQVTLSCSPISGHRSVSWYQQTPGQGLQFLFEYFSETQRNKGNFPGRFSGRQFSNSRSEMNVSTLELGDSALYLCASSRGLAGGQETQYFGPGTRLLVL.

This clonotype was counted ten times or more. This rearrangement joins TRBV28 to TRBJ2-3; D unresolved. The CDR3 extends over 14 amino acids. V lost 5 bases and J 0 bases, leaving 9 bases between the germline ends. Germline-derived CDR1 and CDR2 are MDHEN and SYDVKM. Here the CDR3 reads CASSQTPSTDTQYF. The CDR3 nucleotides are TGTGCCAGCAGTCAAACCCCTAGCACAGATACGCAGTATTTT. The full variable domain, its missing parts supplied by reference TRBV28 and TRBJ2-3, is DVKVTQSSRYLVKRTGEKVFLECVQDMDHENMFWYRQDPGLGLRLIYFSYDVKMKEKGDIPEGYSVSREKKERFSLILESASTNQTSMYLCASSQTPSTDTQYFGPGTRLTVL.

This clonotype showed up many times. The chain recombines TRBV5-1 with TRBJ2-7; 7 bases align to TRBD1. The CDR3 spans 15 residues. The V and J ends lost 4 bases and 6 bases, in that order; junction bases with no gene match: 13. The V gene's germline CDR1 is SGHRS and CDR2 YFSETQ. The CDR3 DNA sequence: TGCGCCAGCAGCCCCACCCGACAGGGACCCCGCGAGCAGTACTTC. It is translated as CASSPTRQGPREQYF. Variable domain in full (rest from reference TRBV5-1 and TRBJ2-7): KAGVTQTPRYLIKTRGQQVTLSCSPISGHRSVSWYQQTPGQGLQFLFEYFSETQRNKGNFPGRFSGRQFSNSRSEMNVSTLELGDSALYLCASSPTRQGPREQYFGPGTRLTVT.

The chain joins TRBV12-5 to TRBJ2-3, with 8 bases fitting TRBD1. The CDR3 sequence is 15 residues long. With V trimmed by 1 base and J by 6 bases, 6 bases remained unmatched. Germline lookup yields CDR1 LGHNT and CDR2 FRNRAP. The CDR3 reads CASGLGQGAGDTQYF. The DNA for the CDR3 is TGTGCTAGTGGTTTGGGGCAGGGGGCAGGGGATACGCAGTATTTT.

In its sample, this clonotype was seen many times. The chain combines TRBV12-3 or TRBV12-4 with TRBJ1-5; the D is unclear. The V and J ends lost 3 bases and 7 bases respectively, with 10 bases between them. The CDR3 is made up of 13 amino acids. CDR3 loop: CASSLMAGQPQHF. In DNA, the CDR3 is TGTGCCAGCAGTTTGATGGCGGGACAGCCCCAGCATTTT.

This clonotype was counted many times. The chain combines TRBV20-1 with TRBJ1-5; no reliable D call. Germline lookup yields CDR1 DFQATT and CDR2 SNEGSKA (reference sequence). This CDR3 is built from 14 residues. V was trimmed by 3 bases and J by 3 bases, leaving 12 bases between them. Written as DNA, the CDR3 is TGCAGTGCTAGGGTTGGGGTGCCCAATCAGCCCCAGCATTTT. It specifies CSARVGVPNQPQHF.

The chain employs TRBV5-4 and TRBJ2-3; the match to TRBD2 covers 11 bases. V lost 3 bases, J lost 5 bases, and 11 bases stayed unmatched. Germline CDR1 is SGHNT and CDR2 is YYREEE (reference sequence). The CDR3 has 17 amino acids. CDR3 bases: TGTGCCAGCAGCTCCGGGGTAGCGGGGGGGCGAAAAGATACGCAGTATTTT. Its translation is CASSSGVAGGRKDTQYF.

This clonotype was recorded at least ten times. The chain has TRBV10-3 and TRBJ2-3, with TRBD2 as a possible D gene (5 bases). From germline, CDR1 is ENHRY and CDR2 SYGVKD. Trimming shortened V by 6 bases and J by 1 base, and 11 bases separated the two germline ends. The CDR3 loop spans 14 amino acids. In DNA, the CDR3 is TGTGCCATCAGCGAGCGGCCCGGCACAGATACGCAGTATTTT. Translated: CAISERPGTDTQYF.